This T cell receptor beta chain was documented in a study of T cells in Graves' hyperthyroidism and ophthalmopathy. Study outcomes and limitations: Most clonotypes expanded in thyroid above 0.001 were likewise present in blood.

Notes on this clonotype: Antigen: not known.

Germline V CDR1 and CDR2: SGHTA, FQGNSA. This CDR3 has 15 amino acids. Trimming removed 6 bases from V and 3 bases from J, with 17 bases in between. TCR beta CDR3 sequences were amplified from RNA transcripts. The study used the HTBI primer set for a first-round RT-PCR of the TCR CDR3. TCRdb redid the calling of the multiplex PCR reads with MiXCR, one entry per CDR3 protein. Altogether about 540,000 distinct CDR3 sequences are present, just over 45% being singletons, with the ten largest covering just over 8%. Exclusion of patients followed from uncontrolled infection, other autoimmune disease, pregnancy or lactation. Diagnostic assessment was based on clinical symptoms, serum thyroxine and TRAb, thyroid ultrasound and orbital computed tomography.

The sample was peripheral blood or thyroid tissue (not recorded which). The chain carries TRBV7-2 and TRBJ1-2; D not resolved. The origin of this receptor is a woman between 18 and 30 years old with Graves' hyperthyroidism. CDR3 sequence: CASRLTRLRYYGYTF. The CDR3 bases are TGTGCCAGCAGATTGACACGTTTAAGATACTATGGCTACACCTTC.